Given below is one TCR beta chain in context. Its antigen remains undetermined. Qualities for individual bases were not recorded, and no much larger clone is one base off. This sample was taken from a study of T cell responses to AZD1222 COVID-19 vaccine (dated by TCRdb to the early 2020s). Regarding the study in general: A total of 233 trial participants underwent TCR sequencing, of whom some 210 received two doses of AZD1222 and some 26 received two doses of the MenACWY control vaccine. Trial participants were enrolled by age into subgroups of 18-55, 56-69 and 70-plus years, and around 150, 28 and 57 TCR-sequenced participants, respectively, were included in these subgroups.

Via the germline V gene, CDR1 is SGHTA and CDR2 FQGNSA. Spanning cysteine to phenylalanine, the CDR3 consists of 16 amino acids. The kept DNA is CDR3 alone, 48 bases in frame from the first base. The junction shows trimming of 1 base on V and 4 bases on J, and the gene matches do not reach 5 bases of it. The CDR3 regions of human TCRbeta chains were analyzed by immunosequencing. In the original analysis: TCRs in the repertoires were compared against a reference library of SARS-CoV-2-specific TCRs that had been generated with the MIRA antigen-specificity platform. Breadth was defined as the fraction of unique TCRs that were SARS-CoV-2-associated. Depth was defined as the fraction of total T cells that were SARS-CoV-2-associated. Each spike-specific TCR was assigned to its reactive spike region and to a CD4 or CD8 class using the MIRA data. Log10-transformed breadth and depth values were compared by one-way ANOVA with Sidak's multiple comparisons tests. TCRdb retrieved this table from immuneACCESS and kept in-frame rearrangements only. Not all clones are present; in checked studies, unresolved V genes account for under half, and no reason is known for the remainder. V, J and clone size are taken as reported in that table, and D and trimming were inferred from the DNA itself. In all, the sample holds 100,000 to 150,000 clones, and 92% of those were seen once. The ten largest clones add up to around 1.1% of the sample.

The research as a whole found: Participants were mostly white British, with more females than males. The authors suggested clonal diversity may have been underestimated. In the small 56-69-year group, the increase in depth fell short of significance, most likely because of low power. Conclusions about previously exposed vaccinees are limited, since just five to seven AZD1222 recipients were seropositive for SARS-CoV-2 at baseline. After two AZD1222 doses, spike-specific TCR breadth and depth were significantly higher than at day 0 and than in MenACWY recipients. Nearly half of unique spike-specific TCRs reportedly recognized epitopes outside regions mutated in the B.1.351 and B.1.1.7 variants. Because no samples from the day 14 peak response were available, repertoires could be characterized only after the peak T cell response. The whole spike protein was spanned by vaccine-associated CD4 TCRs, and dominant responses were seen in regions 160-218 and 743-854.

The time point label here, explained by the study, means: about 28 days (+/-7) after the second vaccine dose. AZD1222 recipients given second doses at about 4 weeks or at about 12 weeks were pooled, since spike-specific TCR depth and breadth were not found to differ between the two schedules. The vaccinee samples were drawn from two UK trials, COV001 and COV002, one of which was a single-blind randomized controlled phase 2/3 trial testing AZD1222 (ChAdOx1 nCoV-19) in healthy adults. Trial participant PBMC samples were collected at day 0 and day 28 after the second dose for TCRbeta chain sequencing.

The chain was built from TRBV7-2 and TRBJ2-2; 8 middle bases align to TRBD1. This TCR was recovered from an adult who received the AZD1222 COVID-19 vaccine. The sample in question was peripheral blood, obtained 28 days after the second AZD1222 dose. The nucleotide sequence is given as TGTGCCAGCAGCTTAGGACAGGGGTGGGGCACCGGGGAGCTGTTTTTT. Its product reads: CASSLGQGWGTGELFF.